This T cell receptor beta chain was recorded in a study of T cells in Graves' hyperthyroidism and ophthalmopathy. There were TCR beta CDR3 regions amplified from RNA transcripts. TCR CDR3 regions were first amplified by RT-PCR with HTBI primers. TCRdb re-called the multiplex PCR reads with MiXCR, one entry per CDR3 protein. The sample carries fewer than 850,000 distinct CDR3 sequences, 15% to 20% recorded once. The V gene end was trimmed by 1 base and the J gene end by 4 bases; junction bases not matched to a gene: 3. Germline CDR1 LNHNV, CDR2 YYDKDF (reference sequence). The CDR3 totals 16 residues. The clonotype originates from a man aged 45 to 65 with Graves' hyperthyroidism. The material sequenced was blood. The chain has TRBV15 and TRBJ2-1; TRBD2 matches at 11 bases. In DNA form, the CDR3 reads TGTGCCACCAGCAGAGGACTAGCGGGAAAGTACAATGAGCAGTTCTTC. Its translation is CATSRGLAGKYNEQFF.